These T cell receptor beta chains were read from a single sample in a study of blood T cell repertoires in COVID-19. Sequencing used immunoSEQ multiplex PCR; TCRdb keeps in-frame clones, though not all of them. The table lists some 50,000 clones, around nine tenths of them singletons. The sample taken for sequencing was peripheral blood. These receptors all stem from a man aged 50-60 years with acute or convalescent COVID-19. Both conserved end residues are part of each CDR3. A D gene is named only where the DNA matches it firmly. Clone sizes are given selectively: once, few, many, or a class where the clone is expanded.

abundance,j_gene,d_gene,v_gene,CDR3aa,CDR3nt
NA,TRBJ2-1,NA,TRBV5-1,CASSLATRSTPDEQFF,TGCGCCAGCAGCTTGGCCACGAGAAGCACTCCCGATGAGCAGTTCTTC
NA,TRBJ2-3,TRBD2,TRBV28,CASSSPGLVGTDTQYF,TGTGCCAGCAGTTCACCGGGACTAGTGGGTACGGATACGCAGTATTTT
NA,TRBJ2-1,NA,TRBV11-2,CASSRGAGVHNEQFF,TGTGCCAGCAGCAGAGGAGCAGGGGTCCACAATGAGCAGTTCTTC
NA,TRBJ1-2,TRBD1,TRBV9,CASSAAGTAYGYTF,TGTGCCAGCAGCGCCGCCGGGACAGCCTATGGCTACACCTTC
NA,TRBJ1-5,TRBD1,TRBV27,CASSPDRDRGHQPQHF,TGTGCCAGCAGCCCTGACCGGGACAGGGGACATCAGCCCCAGCATTTT
NA,TRBJ1-5,NA,TRBV12-3/TRBV12-4,CASTTGSQPQHF,TGTGCCAGCACCACAGGGTCCCAGCCCCAGCATTTT
NA,TRBJ2-7,NA,TRBV11-2,CASSFSGGTYEQYF,TGTGCCAGCAGCTTCTCGGGGGGCACCTACGAGCAGTACTTC
NA,TRBJ2-6,TRBD1,TRBV4-1,CASSQDPGQGEPGANVLTF,TGCGCCAGCAGCCAAGACCCCGGACAGGGTGAACCTGGGGCCAACGTCCTGACTTTC
NA,TRBJ2-3,TRBD2,TRBV5-1,CASSPTSGGTDTQYF,TGCGCCAGCAGCCCGACTAGCGGGGGAACAGATACGCAGTATTTT
NA,TRBJ1-4,NA,TRBV20-1,CSASIPGSNEKLFF,TGCAGTGCTAGTATCCCAGGTTCTAATGAAAAACTGTTTTTT
NA,TRBJ2-1,TRBD2,TRBV7-2,CASSARHGLALREQFF,TGTGCCAGCAGCGCACGTCACGGACTAGCGCTAAGGGAGCAGTTCTTC
NA,TRBJ2-7,NA,TRBV6-6,CASSRPKKQGEVPNEQYF,TGTGCCAGCAGCCGACCAAAGAAACAGGGTGAGGTCCCGAACGAGCAGTACTTC
once,TRBJ1-5,TRBD1,TRBV2,CASSSWQGADQHF,TGTGCCAGCAGTTCGTGGCAGGGGGCCGACCAGCATTTT
once,TRBJ1-2,TRBD1,TRBV10-3,CAISDRGDYGYTF,TGTGCCATCTCCGACAGGGGGGACTATGGCTACACCTTC
NA,TRBJ1-4,NA,TRBV29-1,CSVESEKLFF,TGCAGCGTTGAGAGCGAAAAACTGTTTTTT
NA,TRBJ1-3,NA,TRBV7-8,CASSQASLVPGNTIYF,TGTGCCAGCAGCCAAGCGAGCTTGGTCCCCGGAAACACCATATATTTT
NA,TRBJ1-1,NA,TRBV9,CASSVGQRNTEAFF,TGTGCCAGCAGCGTAGGACAGAGGAACACTGAAGCTTTCTTT
NA,TRBJ2-4,TRBD1,TRBV10-3,CAISESGDSLAKNIQYF,TGTGCCATCAGTGAGTCGGGGGACAGCCTAGCCAAAAACATTCAGTACTTC
NA,TRBJ1-5,TRBD1,TRBV19,CASSIAAGGNQPQHF,TGTGCCAGTAGTATAGCTGCAGGGGGTAATCAGCCCCAGCATTTT
NA,TRBJ2-1,NA,TRBV7-9,CASSLEVGGRQFF,TGTGCCAGCAGCTTAGAAGTAGGGGGTAGGCAGTTCTTC
NA,TRBJ1-3,TRBD1,TRBV6-5,CASSYEQGGLGNTIYF,TGTGCCAGCAGTTACGAACAGGGGGGCTTGGGAAACACCATATATTTT
once,TRBJ1-6,NA,TRBV6-5,CASSPEGDFNSPLHF,TGTGCCAGCAGTCCTGAAGGGGACTTTAATTCACCCCTCCACTTT
NA,TRBJ1-4,NA,TRBV13,CASSLWLGGEGKLFF,TGTGCCAGCAGCCTATGGTTAGGGGGAGAGGGGAAACTGTTTTTT
NA,TRBJ2-3,NA,TRBV14,CASSPSGTDTQYF,TGTGCCAGCAGCCCTAGCGGCACAGATACGCAGTATTTT
once,TRBJ2-2,NA,TRBV9,CASSVGQAGELFF,TGTGCCAGCAGCGTAGGCCAGGCCGGGGAGCTGTTTTTT
NA,TRBJ1-2,NA,TRBV30,CAWSVLSQKGYTF,TGTGCCTGGAGTGTACTCTCACAGAAGGGCTACACCTTC
NA,TRBJ1-2,TRBD1,TRBV2,CASSRMGQGFGYTF,TGTGCCAGCAGTAGGATGGGACAGGGCTTCGGCTACACCTTC
NA,TRBJ1-6,NA,TRBV5-1,CASSLGEVSSYNSPLHF,TGCGCCAGCAGCTTGGGAGAGGTTAGCTCCTATAATTCACCCCTCCACTTT
NA,TRBJ1-2,NA,TRBV19,CASTSSGPGTGYTF,TGTGCCAGTACCTCGAGTGGGCCAGGCACCGGCTACACCTTC
NA,TRBJ1-4,NA,TRBV3-1/TRBV3-2,CASSLGQSLRIATNEKLFF,TGTGCCAGCAGCCTGGGACAAAGCCTCAGGATCGCAACTAATGAAAAACTGTTTTTT
NA,TRBJ2-1,TRBD2,TRBV6-1,CASSATSRNEQFF,TGTGCCAGCAGTGCGACTAGCCGGAATGAGCAGTTCTTC
NA,TRBJ1-1,NA,TRBV7-8,CASSSFAGREYTEAFF,TGTGCCAGCAGCTCCTTCGCCGGGAGGGAGTACACTGAAGCTTTCTTT
NA,TRBJ2-3,TRBD2,TRBV24-1,CATSSGISTDTQYF,TGTGCCACCAGTAGCGGGATCAGCACAGATACGCAGTATTTT
NA,TRBJ2-1,NA,TRBV7-3,CASSLTSRDYNEQFF,TGTGCCAGCAGCTTAACGTCCCGGGACTACAATGAGCAGTTCTTC
NA,TRBJ2-6,NA,TRBV5-1,CASSLVGRVSGANVLTF,TGCGCCAGCAGCTTGGTGGGCCGAGTCTCTGGGGCCAACGTCCTGACTTTC
NA,TRBJ2-1,NA,TRBV7-2,CASSPRGSESSYNEQFF,TGTGCCAGCAGCCCCCGGGGTAGCGAGAGCTCCTACAATGAGCAGTTCTTC